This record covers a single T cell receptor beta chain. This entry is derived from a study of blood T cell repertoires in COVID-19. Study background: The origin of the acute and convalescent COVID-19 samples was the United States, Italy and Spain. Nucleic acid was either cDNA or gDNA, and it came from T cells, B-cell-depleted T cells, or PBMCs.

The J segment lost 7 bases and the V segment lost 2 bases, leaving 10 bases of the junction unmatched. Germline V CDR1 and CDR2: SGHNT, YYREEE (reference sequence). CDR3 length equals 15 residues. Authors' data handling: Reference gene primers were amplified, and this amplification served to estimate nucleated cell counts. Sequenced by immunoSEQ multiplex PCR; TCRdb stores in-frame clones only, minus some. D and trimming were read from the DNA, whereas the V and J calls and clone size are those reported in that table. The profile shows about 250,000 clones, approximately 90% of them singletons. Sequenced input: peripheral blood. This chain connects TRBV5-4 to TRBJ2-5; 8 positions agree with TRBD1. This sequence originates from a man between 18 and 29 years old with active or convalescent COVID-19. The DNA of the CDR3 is TGTGCCAGCAGCTTCGTAGGGACAGGAGCCTCGACCCAGTACTTC. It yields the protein CASSFVGTGASTQYF.